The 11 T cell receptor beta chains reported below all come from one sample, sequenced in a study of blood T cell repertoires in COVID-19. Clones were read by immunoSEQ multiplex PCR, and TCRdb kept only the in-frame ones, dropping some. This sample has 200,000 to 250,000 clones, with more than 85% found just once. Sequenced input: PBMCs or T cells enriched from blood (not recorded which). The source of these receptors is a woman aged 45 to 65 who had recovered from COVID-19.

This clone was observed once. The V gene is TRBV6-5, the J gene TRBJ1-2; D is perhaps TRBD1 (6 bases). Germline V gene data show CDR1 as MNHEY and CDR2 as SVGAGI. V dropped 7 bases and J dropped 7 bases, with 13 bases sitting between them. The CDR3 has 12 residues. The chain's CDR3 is CASTSGVRGYTF. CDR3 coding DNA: TGTGCCAGCACTTCAGGGGTCCGTGGCTACACCTTC.

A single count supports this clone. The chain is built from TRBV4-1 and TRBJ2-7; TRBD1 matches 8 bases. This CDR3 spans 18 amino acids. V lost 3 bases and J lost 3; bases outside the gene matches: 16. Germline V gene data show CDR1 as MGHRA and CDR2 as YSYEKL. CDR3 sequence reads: CASSQGGRPGQAIYEQYF. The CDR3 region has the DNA TGCGCCAGCAGCCAGGGAGGAAGGCCGGGACAGGCCATCTACGAGCAGTACTTC.

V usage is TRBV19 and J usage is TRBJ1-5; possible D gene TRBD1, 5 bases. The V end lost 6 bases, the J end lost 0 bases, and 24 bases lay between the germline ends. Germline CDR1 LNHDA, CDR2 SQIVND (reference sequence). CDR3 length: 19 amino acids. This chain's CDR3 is CASSPKPGQAWYSNQPQHF. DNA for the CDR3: TGTGCCAGTAGCCCTAAACCTGGACAAGCCTGGTATAGCAATCAGCCCCAGCATTTT.

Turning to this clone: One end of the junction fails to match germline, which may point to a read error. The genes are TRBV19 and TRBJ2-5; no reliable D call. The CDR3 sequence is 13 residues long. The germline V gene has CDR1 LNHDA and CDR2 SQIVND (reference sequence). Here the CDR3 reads CASSIGGQQTQYF. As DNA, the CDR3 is TGTGCCAGTAGTATAGGCGGCCAACAGACCCAGTACTTC.

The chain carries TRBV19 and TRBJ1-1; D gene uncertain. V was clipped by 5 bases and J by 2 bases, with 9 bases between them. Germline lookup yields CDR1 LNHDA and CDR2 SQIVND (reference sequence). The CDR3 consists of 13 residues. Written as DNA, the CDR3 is TGTGCCAGTAGTTTGAGGCACAACACTGAAGCTTTCTTT. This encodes CASSLRHNTEAFF. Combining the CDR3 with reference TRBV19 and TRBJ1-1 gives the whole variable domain DGGITQSPKYLFRKEGQNVTLSCEQNLNHDAMYWYRQDPGQGLRLIYYSQIVNDFQKGDIAEGYSVSREKKESFPLTVTSAQKNPTAFYLCASSLRHNTEAFFGQGTRLTVV.

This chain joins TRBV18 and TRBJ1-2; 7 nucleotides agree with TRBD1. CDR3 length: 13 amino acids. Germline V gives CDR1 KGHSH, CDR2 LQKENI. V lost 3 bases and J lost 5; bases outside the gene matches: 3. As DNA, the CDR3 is TGTGCCAGCTCACCCGGACAGGCTTATGGCTACACCTTC. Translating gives CASSPGQAYGYTF.

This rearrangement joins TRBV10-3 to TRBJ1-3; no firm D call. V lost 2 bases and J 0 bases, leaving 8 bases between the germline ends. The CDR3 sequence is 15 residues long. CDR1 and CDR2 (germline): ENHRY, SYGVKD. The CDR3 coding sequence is TGTGCCATCAGTGAGAGAGGGATCTCTGGAAACACCATATATTTT. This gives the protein CAISERGISGNTIYF.

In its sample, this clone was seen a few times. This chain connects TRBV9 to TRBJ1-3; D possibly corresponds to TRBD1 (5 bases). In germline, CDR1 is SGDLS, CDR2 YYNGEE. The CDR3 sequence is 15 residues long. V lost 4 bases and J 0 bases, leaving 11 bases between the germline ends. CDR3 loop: CASSTETDSGNTIYF. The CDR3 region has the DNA TGTGCCAGCAGCACCGAGACAGACTCTGGAAACACCATATATTTT.

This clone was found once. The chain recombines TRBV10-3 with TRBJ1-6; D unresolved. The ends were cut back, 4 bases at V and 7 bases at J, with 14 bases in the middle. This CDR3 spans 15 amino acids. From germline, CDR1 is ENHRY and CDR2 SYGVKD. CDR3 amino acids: CAISGVFGGNSPLHF. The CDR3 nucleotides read TGTGCCATCAGTGGAGTGTTCGGCGGGAATTCACCCCTCCACTTT.

The CDR3 DNA follows: TGTGCCAGCAGCTTCGGGGGGTCTAACTATGGCTACACCTTC. Its protein is CASSFGGSNYGYTF. This sequence joins TRBV7-2 and TRBJ1-2; TRBD1 is a possible D gene (5 bases). Germline V gene lookup returns CDR1 SGHTA and CDR2 FQGNSA. The V end was cut by 3 bases, the J end by 0 bases, with 8 bases between. This CDR3 comprises 14 residues.

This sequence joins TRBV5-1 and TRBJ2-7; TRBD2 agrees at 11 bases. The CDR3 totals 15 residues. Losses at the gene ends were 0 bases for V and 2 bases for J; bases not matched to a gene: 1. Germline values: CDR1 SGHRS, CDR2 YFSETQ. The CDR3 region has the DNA TGCGCCAGCAGCTTGGGACTAGCGGGGACCTACGAGCAGTACTTC. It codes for CASSLGLAGTYEQYF.